This T cell receptor beta chain was profiled in a study of regulatory T cells in long-lasting Graves disease. Arm-PCR with iRepertoire HTBI primers amplified the CDR3 regions for these TCR beta libraries. TCRdb reanalysed the multiplex PCR reads using MiXCR and keeps one entry per CDR3 protein. This sample has 400,000 or so distinct CDR3 sequences, with less than 25% found just once. Documented time point: persistent/refractory GD, antithyroid drugs over 5 years with positive TRAb. The TCR library was made from RNA that had been extracted from PBMCs in TRIzol. The specimen comprised peripheral blood mononuclear cells (PBMCs), sampled when the disease was refractory, from a patient treated with antithyroid drugs. This clonotype originated in a female donor with Graves disease.

CDR3: CASSVDGSYEQYF. The CDR3 DNA reads TGTGCCAGCAGCGTAGACGGGTCCTACGAGCAGTACTTC. The V gene is TRBV9, the J gene TRBJ2-7, with D unclear. This CDR3 is 13 amino acids long. Per germline, CDR1 SGDLS and CDR2 YYNGEE. With 0 bases removed from V and 1 base from J, the gap between germline ends came to 5 bases.